Listed below are T cell receptor beta chains from one sample, sequenced in a study of beta chain features in type 1 diabetes. Produced via immunoSEQ multiplex PCR; TCRdb's table is partial and in-frame only. The data hold over 600,000 clones, with around 12% observed a single time. Sequencing used naive CD4+ T cells from blood. These receptors all come from a man younger than 45 with type 1 diabetes. The CDR3 runs from the conserved cysteine through the conserved F or W. The D gene is left open where the match is weak. Part of the rows lack a size; the others show once, few, many or a class for expanded clones.

d_call clone_size j_call v_call cdr3_nt cdr3_aa
. . TRBJ1-2 TRBV6-5 TGTGCCAGCAGACCAGACAGCAACTATGGCTACACCTTC CASRPDSNYGYTF
. few TRBJ1-2 TRBV11-2 TGTGCCAGCAGCCCGGCAGGGACCTATGGCTACACCTTC CASSPAGTYGYTF
TRBD1 few TRBJ1-1 TRBV6-6 TGTGCCAGCAGTAAACAGGGGGGGAACACTGAAGCTTTCTTT CASSKQGGNTEAFF
. . TRBJ2-3 TRBV5-1 TGCGCCAGCAGTGATGCAGATACGCAGTATTTT CASSDADTQYF
. . TRBJ2-2 TRBV4-3 TGCGCCAGCAGCCTACACGGGGGAACCGGGGAGCTGTTTTTT CASSLHGGTGELFF
. many TRBJ2-7 TRBV7-9 TGTGCCAGCAGCTTAGTAGGGGGCTACGAGCAGTACTTC CASSLVGGYEQYF
TRBD2 . TRBJ2-1 TRBV25-1 TGTGCCATCGCCCCCGCGGGGGCCTACAATGAGCAGTTCTTC CAIAPAGAYNEQFF
. few TRBJ2-2 TRBV30 TGTGCCTGGAGTGACTTTGGGTCCGGGGAGCTGTTTTTT CAWSDFGSGELFF
. . TRBJ1-4 TRBV11-3 TGTGCCAGCAGCTTAGACGGTAATGAAAAACTGTTTTTT CASSLDGNEKLFF
TRBD1 . TRBJ2-3 TRBV18 TGTGCCAGCTCACCTATCGGACAGGGCACAGATACGCAGTATTTT CASSPIGQGTDTQYF
. . TRBJ2-2 TRBV5-1 TGCGCCAGCAGTGCCCGGACCCTCACCGGGGAGCTGTTTTTT CASSARTLTGELFF
. few TRBJ2-5 TRBV4-2 TGTGCCAGCAGCCAAGATGGTCAAGAGACCCAGTACTTC CASSQDGQETQYF
. few TRBJ2-7 TRBV6-6 TGTGCCAGCAGTGTGACAGGTTCCTACGAGCAGTACTTC CASSVTGSYEQYF
. few TRBJ2-3 TRBV5-4 TGTGCCAGCAGCAGCCGGACGGGCAGCACAGATACGCAGTATTTT CASSSRTGSTDTQYF
TRBD1 few TRBJ2-2 TRBV2 TGTGCCAGCAAGGAGACAGGGGGCACCGGGGAGCTGTTTTTT CASKETGGTGELFF
TRBD2 . TRBJ2-3 TRBV27 TGTGCCAGCAGTTTATATCGGGGGGGTACAGATACGCAGTATTTT CASSLYRGGTDTQYF
. . TRBJ2-5 TRBV28 TGTGCCAGCATTCCGGCAGGGGGGAGAGAGACCCAGTACTTC CASIPAGGRETQYF
TRBD1 . TRBJ1-2 TRBV29-1 TGCAGCGTTGAAGATCTTGGACAGGGGGCTCGAGGCTACACCTTC CSVEDLGQGARGYTF
. few TRBJ2-7 TRBV7-2 TGTGCCAGCAGCTCCCGAGGCGAGCAGTACTTC CASSSRGEQYF
. . TRBJ1-5 TRBV9 TGTGCCAGCAGCGCCGGGCCCGACAATCAGCCCCAGCATTTT CASSAGPDNQPQHF
. few TRBJ1-1 TRBV19 TGTGCCAGTAACGACCGCTTAAACACTGAAGCTTTCTTT CASNDRLNTEAFF
. few TRBJ1-1 TRBV21-1 TGTGCCAGCAGCAGCTTCGGACATAGAACCACTGAAGCTTTCTTT CASSSFGHRTTEAFF
TRBD2 . TRBJ2-1 TRBV7-3 TGTGCCAGCAGCCTGGGACTAGCGGGTTACAATGAGCAGTTCTTC CASSLGLAGYNEQFF
. few TRBJ2-4 TRBV7-9 TGTGCCAGCAGCATAGACCTCGGGGGAGAACTAGCCAAAAACATTCAGTACTTC CASSIDLGGELAKNIQYF
. few TRBJ2-3 TRBV7-2 TGTGCCAGCAGCTACTCAGGGCTTGGCACAGATACGCAGTATTTT CASSYSGLGTDTQYF
TRBD1 . TRBJ1-2 TRBV4-3 TGCGCCAGCAGCCAAGATGTTAGGGGACAGGGAAACTATGGCTACACCTTC CASSQDVRGQGNYGYTF
. . TRBJ2-5 TRBV7-2 TGTGCCAGCAGCTTATCAGGGGAAACCCAGTACTTC CASSLSGETQYF
. . TRBJ2-1 TRBV7-2 TGTGCCAGCAGCACCCCGGGACCTAGGAATGAGCAGTTCTTC CASSTPGPRNEQFF
TRBD2 few TRBJ2-1 TRBV7-8 TGTGCCAGCAGTTTTAGGTGGCTAGCGGATAACAATGAGCAGTTCTTC CASSFRWLADNNEQFF
TRBD2 . TRBJ2-3 TRBV7-6 TGTGCCAGCAGCTTAGCGGCTAGCGGGGGGACAGATACGCAGTATTTT CASSLAASGGTDTQYF
. few TRBJ1-6 TRBV11-2 TGTGCCAGCAGCCCGGACAGACTAAATTCACCCCTCCACTTT CASSPDRLNSPLHF
TRBD1 few TRBJ2-5 TRBV29-1 TGCAGCACCCGTACAGGGGGAGAGACCCAGTACTTC CSTRTGGETQYF
TRBD2 few TRBJ2-7 TRBV30 TGTGCCGGTTCTGGACTAGCGGGGGCTTACGAGCAGTACTTC CAGSGLAGAYEQYF
. few TRBJ2-7 TRBV7-2 TGTGCCAGCAGCTTAGCCCTACTAGCCTACGAGCAGTACTTC CASSLALLAYEQYF
. few TRBJ2-7 TRBV4-3 TGCGCCAGCAGCCAAGGCGAGGGGCCCGGCGGCGGTACCTACGAGCAGTACTTC CASSQGEGPGGGTYEQYF
TRBD1 few TRBJ1-2 TRBV29-1 TGCAGCGTTCACAGGGGTGGCTTGGGGGGCTACACCTTC CSVHRGGLGGYTF
. . TRBJ2-1 TRBV5-1 TGCGCCAGCAGCCGAGGAGGGTCGTCCTACAATGAGCAGTTCTTC CASSRGGSSYNEQFF
. . TRBJ2-3 TRBV7-9 TGTGCCAGCAGCTCTGGGGGGTCAGATACGCAGTATTTT CASSSGGSDTQYF
. few TRBJ1-2 TRBV6-1 TGTGCCAGCACCCCTCCTGCGAACTATGGCTACACCTTC CASTPPANYGYTF
. . TRBJ1-1 TRBV7-2 TGTGCCAGCAGCACCCGACAGGCAACCACTGAAGCTTTCTTT CASSTRQATTEAFF
. . TRBJ1-1 TRBV29-1 TGCAGCGTTGGTTCTGCGGGTGCCGGAACGAACACTGAAGCTTTCTTT CSVGSAGAGTNTEAFF
. few TRBJ1-1 TRBV4-3 TGCGCCAGCAGCCAAGACTTTAGGGAGAACACTGAAGCTTTCTTT CASSQDFRENTEAFF
TRBD2 . TRBJ2-3 TRBV10-2 TGCGCCAGCAGCATAGCGGGAGCTACAGATACGCAGTATTTT CASSIAGATDTQYF
TRBD1 few TRBJ1-2 TRBV30 TGTGCCTGGAACCCCACAGGGGGCGCTTGGGGCTACACCTTC CAWNPTGGAWGYTF